The clone carrying this TCR beta chain turned up a few times. As yet, its antigen is unknown. V gave up 8 bases and J gave up 7 bases; unmatched junction bases: 5. The CDR3 consists of 13 residues. Germline lookup yields CDR1 MDHEN and CDR2 SYDVKM. This entry is derived from a study of identical twins. Whole-study findings and limits: There was more out-of-frame TCR alpha sharing in monozygotic twins than models estimated.

Each CDR3 protein gets one entry after TCRdb re-called the 5' RACE reads with MiXCR. This sample has around 1.7 million distinct CDR3 sequences, with around 29% found just once. This chain uses TRBV28 with TRBJ1-6, with TRBD1 identical over 7 bases. The sequencing sample was made of cord blood. This TCR was recovered from a newborn girl in good health. CDR3 sequence: CASEGQPNSPLHF. The DNA for the CDR3 is TGTGCCAGCGAGGGACAGCCAAATTCACCCCTCCACTTT.